This T cell receptor (beta chain) was recovered during a study of blood T cell repertoires in COVID-19. Turning to the study itself: Donors in the United States, Italy and Spain gave samples during acute or convalescent COVID-19.

The CDR3 is 14 amino acids. V was cut by 3 bases and J by 5 bases, with 11 bases left in between. Germline CDR1 SGHKS, CDR2 YYEKEE (reference sequence). Per the study methods: Reference gene primer amplification yielded estimated nucleated cell counts. Generated by immunoSEQ multiplex PCR, the TCRdb table keeps only in-frame clones and is missing some. V, J and clone size were drawn from that table, and D and trimming were deduced from the DNA. The table includes tens of thousands of clones, around 90% detected once. The V call is TRBV5-5, the J call TRBJ1-4; possibly TRBD1 for D (5 bases). The source is a man between 45 and 60 years old with acute or convalescent COVID-19. The sample comprised peripheral blood. This CDR3 is CASSSLTENEKLFF. The CDR3 nucleotides are TGTGCCAGCAGCTCCCTGACAGAAAATGAAAAACTGTTTTTT.